This T cell receptor beta chain was documented in a study of regulatory T cells in long-lasting Graves disease. Details on this clonotype: Antigen specificity is unknown.

The time point here: newly diagnosed GD, antithyroid drugs for less than 3 months. From PBMCs, RNA was extracted and then used to make the TCR library. Graves' disease was diagnosed by American Thyroid Association guidelines. Germline loops: CDR1 LNHDA, CDR2 SQIVND (reference sequence). The CDR3 loop spans 16 amino acids. V was clipped by 7 bases and J by 0 bases, with 15 bases between them. Overall study findings and caveats: With persistent disease, TRBV28, TRBJ1-2 and TRBJ2-5 were the favored segments.

TCR beta libraries were built with iRepertoire HTBI primers and Arm-PCR of CDR3 regions. From the multiplex PCR reads, TCRdb called clonotypes with MiXCR, one entry per CDR3 protein. The sample consists of over 350,000 distinct CDR3 sequences, about 15% of them appearing once. The same data also contributed to another study, on T cells in Graves' hyperthyroidism and ophthalmopathy. That paper states: Also found in blood were most expanded thyroid clonotypes above 0.001.

V gene TRBV19 combines with J gene TRBJ2-2; a possible D gene is TRBD2 (6 bases). The sequence was obtained from a woman aged 45-60 years with Graves disease. The sample was peripheral blood mononuclear cells (PBMCs), taken at new diagnosis, from a patient treated with antithyroid drugs. CDR3 residues: CASNPSREANTGELFF. The CDR3 coding sequence is TGTGCCAGTAACCCGTCTAGGGAGGCGAACACCGGGGAGCTGTTTTTT.